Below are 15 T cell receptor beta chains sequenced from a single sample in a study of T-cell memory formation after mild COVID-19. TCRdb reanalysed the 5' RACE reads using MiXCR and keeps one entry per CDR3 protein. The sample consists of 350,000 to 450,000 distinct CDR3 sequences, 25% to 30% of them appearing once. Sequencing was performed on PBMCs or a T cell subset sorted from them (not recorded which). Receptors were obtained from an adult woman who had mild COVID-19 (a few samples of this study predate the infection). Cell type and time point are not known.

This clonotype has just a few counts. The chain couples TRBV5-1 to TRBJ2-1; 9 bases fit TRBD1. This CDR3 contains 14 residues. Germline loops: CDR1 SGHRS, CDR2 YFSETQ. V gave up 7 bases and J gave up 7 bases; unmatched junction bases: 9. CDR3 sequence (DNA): TGCGCCAGCTCCGGGACAGGGACTCCAAATGAGCAGTTCTTC. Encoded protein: CASSGTGTPNEQFF.

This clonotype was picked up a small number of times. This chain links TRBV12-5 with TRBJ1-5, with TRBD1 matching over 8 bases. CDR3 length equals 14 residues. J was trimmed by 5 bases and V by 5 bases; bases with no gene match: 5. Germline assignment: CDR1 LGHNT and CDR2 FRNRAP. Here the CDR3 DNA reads TGTGCTAGTGGTCCTGGGACAGGCCATCAGCCCCAGCATTTT. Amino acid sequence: CASGPGTGHQPQHF.

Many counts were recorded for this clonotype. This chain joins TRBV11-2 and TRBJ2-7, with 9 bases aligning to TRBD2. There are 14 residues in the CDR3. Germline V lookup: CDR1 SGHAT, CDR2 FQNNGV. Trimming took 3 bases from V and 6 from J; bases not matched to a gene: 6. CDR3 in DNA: TGTGCCAGCAGCTTCGCGGGAGGGCCAGGCGAGCAGTACTTC. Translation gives CASSFAGGPGEQYF.

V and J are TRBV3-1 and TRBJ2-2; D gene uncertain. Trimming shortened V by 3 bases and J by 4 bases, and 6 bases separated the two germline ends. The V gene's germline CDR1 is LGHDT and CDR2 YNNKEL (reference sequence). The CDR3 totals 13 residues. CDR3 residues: CASSQRSTGELFF. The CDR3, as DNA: TGTGCCAGCAGCCAGCGTAGCACCGGGGAGCTGTTTTTT. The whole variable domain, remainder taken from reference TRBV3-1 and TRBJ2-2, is DTAVSQTPKYLVTQMGNDKSIKCEQNLGHDTMYWYKQDSKKFLKIMFSYNNKELIINETVPNRFSPKSPDKAHLNLHINSLELGDSAVYFCASSQRSTGELFFGEGSRLTVL.

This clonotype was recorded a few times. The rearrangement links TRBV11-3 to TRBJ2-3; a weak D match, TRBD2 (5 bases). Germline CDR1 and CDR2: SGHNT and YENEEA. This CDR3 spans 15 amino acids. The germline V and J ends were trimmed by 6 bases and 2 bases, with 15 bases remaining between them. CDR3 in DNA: TGTGCCAGCAGAGACCTGGACTGGTACACAGATACGCAGTATTTT. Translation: CASRDLDWYTDTQYF.

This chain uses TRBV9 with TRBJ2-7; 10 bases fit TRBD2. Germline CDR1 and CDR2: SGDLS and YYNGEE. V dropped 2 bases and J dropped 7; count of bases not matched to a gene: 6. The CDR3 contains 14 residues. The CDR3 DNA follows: TGTGCCAGCAGCGTTGGACTAGCGGAATATGAGCAGTACTTC. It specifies CASSVGLAEYEQYF.

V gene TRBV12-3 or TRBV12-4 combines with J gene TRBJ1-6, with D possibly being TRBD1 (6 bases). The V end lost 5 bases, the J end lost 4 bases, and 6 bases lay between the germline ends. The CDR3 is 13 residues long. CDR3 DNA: TGTGCCAGCAGTCAGGGGTATAATTCACCCCTCCACTTT. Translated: CASSQGYNSPLHF.

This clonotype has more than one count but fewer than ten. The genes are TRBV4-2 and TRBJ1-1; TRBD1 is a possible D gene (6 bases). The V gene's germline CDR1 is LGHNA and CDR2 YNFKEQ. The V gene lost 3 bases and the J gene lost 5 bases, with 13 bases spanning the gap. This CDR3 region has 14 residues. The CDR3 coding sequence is TGTGCCAGCAGCCAGTCCCACAGGGTAACTGAAGCTTTCTTT. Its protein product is CASSQSHRVTEAFF.

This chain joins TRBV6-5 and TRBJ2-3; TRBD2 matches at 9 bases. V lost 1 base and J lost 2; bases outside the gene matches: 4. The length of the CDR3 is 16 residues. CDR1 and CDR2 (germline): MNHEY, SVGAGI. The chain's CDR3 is CASSYWPSGNTDTQYF. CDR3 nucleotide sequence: TGTGCCAGCAGTTACTGGCCTAGCGGGAACACAGATACGCAGTATTTT.

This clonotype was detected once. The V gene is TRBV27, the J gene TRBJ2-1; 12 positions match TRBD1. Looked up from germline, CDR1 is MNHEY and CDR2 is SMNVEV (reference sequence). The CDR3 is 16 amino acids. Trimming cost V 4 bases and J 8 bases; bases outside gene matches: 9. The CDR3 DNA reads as TGTGCCAGCAGTTCCACCGGGACAGGGGGCTGGTATGAGCAGTTCTTC. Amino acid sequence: CASSSTGTGGWYEQFF.

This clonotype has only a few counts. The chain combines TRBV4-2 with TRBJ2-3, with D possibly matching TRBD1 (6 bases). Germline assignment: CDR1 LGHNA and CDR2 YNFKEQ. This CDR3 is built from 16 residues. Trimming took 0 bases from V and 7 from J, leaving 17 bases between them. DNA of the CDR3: TGTGCCAGCAGCCAAGATGGGACATCCTCCTGGAATACGCAGTATTTT. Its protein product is CASSQDGTSSWNTQYF.

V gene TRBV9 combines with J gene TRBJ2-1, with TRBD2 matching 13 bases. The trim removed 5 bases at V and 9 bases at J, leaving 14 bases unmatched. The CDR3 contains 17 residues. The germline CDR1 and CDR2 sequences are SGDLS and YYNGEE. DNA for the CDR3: TGTGCCAGCAGAGCGCCACTAGCGGGAGGGCCCCAAGGTGAGCAGTTCTTC. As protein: CASRAPLAGGPQGEQFF.

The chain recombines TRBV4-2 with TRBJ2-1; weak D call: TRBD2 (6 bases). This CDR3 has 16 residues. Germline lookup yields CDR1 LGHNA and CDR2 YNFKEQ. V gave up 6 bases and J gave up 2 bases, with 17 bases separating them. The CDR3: CASSQSDGGTYNEQFF. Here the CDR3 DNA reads TGTGCCAGCAGTCAGTCGGATGGGGGGACCTACAATGAGCAGTTCTTC.

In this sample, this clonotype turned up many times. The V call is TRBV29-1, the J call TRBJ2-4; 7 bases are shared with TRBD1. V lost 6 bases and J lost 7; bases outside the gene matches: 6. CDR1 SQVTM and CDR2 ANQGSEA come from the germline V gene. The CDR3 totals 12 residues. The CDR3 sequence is CSVVTGTNIQYF. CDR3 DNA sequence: TGCAGCGTGGTGACAGGGACGAACATTCAGTACTTC.

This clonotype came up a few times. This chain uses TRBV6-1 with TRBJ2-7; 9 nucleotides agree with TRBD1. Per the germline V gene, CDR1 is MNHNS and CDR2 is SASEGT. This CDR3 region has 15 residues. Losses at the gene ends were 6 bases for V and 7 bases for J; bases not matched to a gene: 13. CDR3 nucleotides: TGTGCCAGCAGGCCCGGGGACAGGGTTTTTGGAGAGCAGTACTTC. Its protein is CASRPGDRVFGEQYF.